This T cell receptor beta chain appears in the sequencing data of a study of CD8 T cells in ankylosing spondylitis. General observations from the study: The clones that were linked to disease were reported to be significantly enriched in matched synovial fluid samples from ankylosing spondylitis patients. Past research had described some motif variants in reactive arthritis synovial fluid and blood. Those disease-linked clones were CD8+; they were also relatively rare in peripheral blood. Blood from ankylosing spondylitis patients appeared to carry a characteristic roughly 8-variant TCR beta motif.

This CDR3 has 13 amino acids. CDR1 is SQVTM and CDR2 is ANQGSEA in the germline V gene. Trimming removed 7 bases from V and 4 bases from J; junction bases left unmatched: 3. Generation of TCR beta libraries employed quantitative 5'-RACE incorporating molecular barcodes. MiXCR, run by TCRdb on the 5' RACE reads, gives a single entry per CDR3 protein. The sample consists of over 400,000 distinct CDR3 sequences, 25% to 30% of them appearing once. This clonotype was seen a few times. As yet, its antigen is unknown. Sample: blood, either unsorted or a sorted T cell fraction (not recorded which). This clonotype originated in a male donor with ankylosing spondylitis. The chain joins TRBV29-1 to TRBJ2-3; 12 bases agree with TRBD2. CDR3 in amino acids: CSARLAGADTQYF. Written as DNA, the CDR3 is TGCAGCGCCCGACTAGCGGGAGCAGATACGCAGTATTTT.